One and the same sample provided the 31 T cell receptor beta chains below, sequenced in a study of OX40 agonist ivuxolimab in advanced cancers. Sequenced by immunoSEQ multiplex PCR; TCRdb stores in-frame clones only, minus some. The table has around 84,000 clones, 90% to 95% seen once. Sequencing was performed on CD4+ or CD8+ T cells sorted from blood, taken in a trial of the OX40 agonist ivuxolimab. The receptor source for this set is an adult with an advanced solid tumor such as melanoma, head and neck, liver or kidney cancer.

The chain employs TRBV7-2 and TRBJ2-1; TRBD2 agrees at 8 bases. The CDR3 extends over 15 amino acids. Germline CDR1 is SGHTA and CDR2 is FQGNSA. Germline trimming cut 2 bases from V and 5 bases from J; bases unmatched to any gene: 5. The CDR3 DNA sequence: TGTGCCAGCAGCTTAACAGCGGGAGATCACAATGAGCAGTTCTTC. Its translation: CASSLTAGDHNEQFF.

J is TRBJ2-7 and V is TRBV9, with D maybe TRBD2 (6 bases). Germline V gene data show CDR1 as SGDLS and CDR2 as YYNGEE. This CDR3 is 15 amino acids long. V was clipped by 4 bases and J by 2 bases, with 16 bases between them. This chain's CDR3 is CASSTGGPSAYEQYF. As DNA, the CDR3 is TGTGCCAGCAGCACCGGAGGGCCCTCAGCCTACGAGCAGTACTTC. The full variable domain, in which reference TRBV9 and TRBJ2-7 provide the parts outside the CDR3, is DSGVTQTPKHLITATGQRVTLRCSPRSGDLSVYWYQQSLDQGLQFLIQYYNGEERAKGNILERFSAQQFPDLHSELNLSSLELGDSALYFCASSTGGPSAYEQYFGPGTRLTVT.

The J gene is TRBJ2-3, the V gene TRBV4-2; possibly TRBD2 for D (5 bases). Germline V gene data show CDR1 as LGHNA and CDR2 as YNFKEQ. This CDR3 is built from 17 residues. V lost 0 bases and J lost 0, with 13 bases in between. The CDR3 reads CASSQDPWRVSTDTQYF. As DNA, the CDR3 is TGTGCCAGCAGCCAAGATCCCTGGCGGGTAAGCACAGATACGCAGTATTTT.

The chain links TRBV5-1 to TRBJ1-1; TRBD1 might be the D (5 bases). V was clipped by 2 bases and J by 5 bases, with 13 bases between them. The CDR3 runs to 14 residues. Germline values: CDR1 SGHRS, CDR2 YFSETQ. The CDR3 loop is CASSFRGELTEAFF. The CDR3 DNA reads as TGCGCCAGCAGCTTCCGGGGGGAATTGACTGAAGCTTTCTTT.

The chain joins TRBV9 to TRBJ1-3; D is uncertain. CDR1 is SGDLS, CDR2 YYNGEE, per germline. Trimming removed 0 bases at V and 0 bases at J, with 7 bases between. The CDR3 has 15 amino acids. CDR3 DNA sequence: TGTGCCAGCAGCGTAGGTCAGAGCTCTGGAAACACCATATATTTT. This translates into CASSVGQSSGNTIYF.

This clone was found once. This chain links TRBV4-3 with TRBJ2-7, with TRBD1 identical over 8 bases. The CDR3 length is 15 residues. V dropped 4 bases and J dropped 3; count of bases not matched to a gene: 8. Germline V gene lookup returns CDR1 LGHNA and CDR2 YSLEER. For the CDR3, the DNA is TGCGCCAGCAGCCCCCTGGGACAGGACAACTACGAGCAGTACTTC. This sequence encodes CASSPLGQDNYEQYF.

V usage is TRBV4-1 and J usage is TRBJ2-2; D tentatively fits TRBD1 or TRBD2 (5 bases each). V lost 5 bases and J 1 base, leaving 11 bases between the germline ends. This CDR3 region has 15 residues. Per germline, CDR1 MGHRA and CDR2 YSYEKL. The CDR3 loop reads CASSAGTLNTGELFF. As DNA, the CDR3 is TGCGCCAGCAGCGCTGGGACGCTGAACACCGGGGAGCTGTTTTTT.

The chain uses TRBV9 and TRBJ1-1, with a tentative D call TRBD1 (5 bases). The CDR3 has 15 amino acids. Trimming removed 3 bases at V and 4 bases at J, with 16 bases between. Germline V gene data show CDR1 as SGDLS and CDR2 as YYNGEE. CDR3 in amino acids: CASSGEQVWGTEAFF. The CDR3 DNA is TGTGCCAGCAGCGGGGAACAGGTTTGGGGCACTGAAGCTTTCTTT.

The chain carries TRBV4-3 and TRBJ2-7, with 10 bases lining up with TRBD1. Losses at the gene ends were 0 bases for V and 2 bases for J; bases not matched to a gene: 7. Germline CDR1 and CDR2: LGHNA and YSLEER. The CDR3 loop spans 17 amino acids. The CDR3 DNA reads TGCGCCAGCAGCCAAGATAGTAGGGGGACAGGGGCCTACGAGCAGTACTTC. Its translation: CASSQDSRGTGAYEQYF.

The table lists this clone with a count of one. The rearrangement links TRBV4-1 to TRBJ2-7; the match to TRBD2 covers 8 bases. From germline, CDR1 is MGHRA and CDR2 YSYEKL. The ends lost 1 base at V and 0 bases at J; junction bases unmatched: 5. The CDR3 has 16 amino acids. The CDR3 spells CASSQVVSGGSYEQYF. The CDR3 region has the DNA TGCGCCAGCAGCCAAGTGGTGAGCGGGGGCTCCTACGAGCAGTACTTC.

The V gene is TRBV7-9, the J gene TRBJ2-7, with D perhaps matching TRBD1 (6 bases). The germline V gene has CDR1 SEHNR and CDR2 FQNEAQ (reference sequence). Trimming took off 4 bases at V and 2 bases at J, with 12 bases between the two ends. The length of the CDR3 is 14 residues. The CDR3 is CASSSKGVPYEQYF. The CDR3 region has the DNA TGTGCCAGCAGCTCGAAGGGGGTACCCTACGAGCAGTACTTC.

The gene calls are TRBV13 and TRBJ2-5; no clear D gene. The germline V and J ends were trimmed by 5 bases and 1 base, with 2 bases remaining between them. CDR3 length equals 11 residues. Germline V gene data show CDR1 as PRHDT and CDR2 as FYEKMQ (reference sequence). The CDR3 region is CASSIQETQYF. The CDR3 coding sequence is TGTGCCAGCAGCATCCAAGAGACCCAGTACTTC.

The rearrangement joins TRBV11-3 to TRBJ1-2; D possibly corresponds to TRBD1 (5 bases). This CDR3 has 16 amino acids. CDR1 SGHNT and CDR2 YENEEA come from the germline V gene. V lost 6 bases and J 0 bases, leaving 17 bases between the germline ends. The CDR3 DNA follows: TGTGCCAGCAGTCCCAGGGCGGGAGCTTCTAACTATGGCTACACCTTC. It encodes CASSPRAGASNYGYTF.

The chain couples TRBV7-9 to TRBJ2-7, with 7 bases that match TRBD1. The germline CDR1 and CDR2 sequences are SEHNR and FQNEAQ (reference sequence). Unmatched junction bases numbered 5, after V lost 7 bases and J lost 5 bases. The CDR3 is 12 amino acids. DNA of the CDR3: TGTGCCAGCAACGACAGGGACCACGAGCAGTACTTC. Protein sequence: CASNDRDHEQYF.

This chain connects TRBV15 to TRBJ2-1; 9 nucleotides agree with TRBD1. This CDR3 is built from 15 residues. V lost 4 bases and J lost 2; bases outside the gene matches: 3. Germline CDR1 LNHNV, CDR2 YYDKDF (reference sequence). The CDR3 DNA follows: TGTGCCACCAGCAATAGACAGGGGGCCTACAATGAGCAGTTCTTC. Translated: CATSNRQGAYNEQFF.

The V gene is TRBV6-5, the J gene TRBJ1-6, with D possibly matching TRBD1 (6 bases). Deletions cut 6 bases from V and 7 bases from J, with 13 bases between. From germline, CDR1 is MNHEY and CDR2 SVGAGI. The CDR3 consists of 14 residues. The CDR3 is CASRKTGRNSPLHF. In DNA, the CDR3 is TGTGCCAGCAGGAAAACAGGGAGAAATTCACCCCTCCACTTT.

The chain couples TRBV5-6 to TRBJ1-5; TRBD1 might be the D (6 bases). The CDR3 runs 14 residues. Trimming removed 1 base at V and 5 bases at J, with 10 bases between. Germline V CDR1 and CDR2: SGHDT, YYEEEE. CDR3 amino acids: CASSLLQGHQPQHF. The DNA for the CDR3 is TGTGCCAGCAGCTTGTTACAGGGACATCAGCCCCAGCATTTT.

This rearrangement joins TRBV28 to TRBJ2-7; 11 bases fit TRBD2. Germline assignment: CDR1 MDHEN and CDR2 SYDVKM. CDR3 length: 19 residues. The V segment lost 5 bases and the J segment 3 bases; nucleotides outside the gene matches: 18. In DNA, the CDR3 is TGTGCCAGCAGTGAAATAGGGGGGCACGGGACTAGCGGCTTCTACGAGCAGTACTTC. It translates to CASSEIGGHGTSGFYEQYF.

This clone occurred once. The chain has TRBV11-2 and TRBJ2-7; D gene ambiguous. This CDR3 has 13 amino acids. Germline V gene sequence: CDR1 SGHAT, CDR2 FQNNGV. V was cut by 1 base and J by 1 base, with 5 bases left in between. This CDR3 is CASSLGPSYEQYF. DNA of the CDR3: TGTGCCAGCAGCTTAGGTCCTTCCTACGAGCAGTACTTC.

The genes are TRBV6-5 and TRBJ2-7; D might be TRBD2 (6 bases). The germline V and J ends were trimmed by 6 bases and 2 bases, with 17 bases remaining between them. The CDR3 totals 15 residues. CDR1 is MNHEY and CDR2 is SVGAGI in the germline V gene. The CDR3 reads CASSPGTQIPYEQYF. The CDR3 DNA is TGTGCCAGCAGCCCCGGGACTCAAATTCCCTACGAGCAGTACTTC.

This clone showed up just once. The chain is built from TRBV9 and TRBJ2-7; 12 bases line up with TRBD2. CDR1 and CDR2 from the germline V gene are SGDLS and YYNGEE. J lost 6 bases, V lost 4 bases, and 8 bases had no gene match. CDR3 length equals 15 residues. Written as DNA, the CDR3 is TGTGCCAGCAGCTTACGACTAGCGGGAGACGTCGAGCAGTACTTC. This gives the protein CASSLRLAGDVEQYF.

The genes are TRBV5-1 and TRBJ2-1; 10 nucleotides agree with TRBD2. J was trimmed by 4 bases and V by 5 bases; bases with no gene match: 15. The V gene's germline CDR1 is SGHRS and CDR2 YFSETQ. CDR3 length: 18 residues. CDR3 in amino acids: CASSSHGLAETAYNEQFF. The CDR3 nucleotides are TGCGCCAGCAGTTCGCATGGACTAGCGGAGACCGCATACAATGAGCAGTTCTTC.

The chain uses TRBV4-2 and TRBJ2-3; 7 positions match TRBD2. CDR1 is LGHNA and CDR2 is YNFKEQ in the germline V gene. After removal of 0 bases from V and 2 bases from J, the junction contained 8 bases not matched to a gene. The length of the CDR3 is 17 residues. The chain's CDR3 is CASSQDPRTRDTDTQYF. The CDR3 DNA sequence: TGTGCCAGCAGCCAAGATCCCAGGACTAGGGACACAGATACGCAGTATTTT.

The chain links TRBV18 to TRBJ2-7, with 10 bases identical to TRBD2. Trimming took 6 bases from V and 4 from J; bases not matched to a gene: 9. This CDR3 has 15 amino acids. Germline V lookup: CDR1 KGHSH, CDR2 LQKENI. The CDR3 nucleotides are TGTGCCAGCTCCCCCGAGGGACTAGCGACATACGAGCAGTACTTC. This gives the protein CASSPEGLATYEQYF.

This chain joins TRBV28 and TRBJ2-2; D gene ambiguous. Per germline, CDR1 MDHEN and CDR2 SYDVKM. The CDR3 length is 14 residues. V dropped 5 bases and J dropped 4 bases, with 11 bases sitting between them. CDR3 in amino acids: CASSLHSGTGELFF. Written as DNA, the CDR3 is TGTGCCAGCAGTCTCCACTCGGGCACCGGGGAGCTGTTTTTT.

This chain joins TRBV4-1 and TRBJ2-5; the D call may be TRBD1 or TRBD2 (5 bases each). The length of the CDR3 is 15 residues. Germline V gene data show CDR1 as MGHRA and CDR2 as YSYEKL. V was shortened by 4 bases and J by 2 bases, with 14 bases between the two germline ends. CDR3 sequence (DNA): TGCGCCAGCAGCCTAACGGGGCTCTCACAAGAGACCCAGTACTTC. It translates to CASSLTGLSQETQYF.

The chain joins TRBV6-5 to TRBJ2-1, with D uncertain. Germline-derived CDR1 and CDR2 are MNHEY and SVGAGI. The CDR3 has 11 amino acids. Trimming shortened V by 5 bases and J by 8 bases, and 7 bases separated the two germline ends. CDR3 loop: CASSMSDEQFF. The CDR3 DNA is TGTGCCAGCAGTATGAGTGATGAGCAGTTCTTC.

The chain is built from TRBV4-3 and TRBJ1-1; TRBD1 matches at 8 bases. V lost 0 bases, J lost 4 bases, and 13 bases stayed unmatched. Germline V lookup: CDR1 LGHNA, CDR2 YSLEER. This CDR3 spans 18 amino acids. CDR3 protein: CASSQDWARRGRGTEAFF. Here the CDR3 DNA reads TGCGCCAGCAGCCAAGATTGGGCCCGCAGGGGGCGGGGCACTGAAGCTTTCTTT.

This chain joins TRBV9 and TRBJ1-1; D is unclear. Trimming removed 1 base at V and 3 bases at J, with 13 bases between. Germline V gives CDR1 SGDLS, CDR2 YYNGEE. The CDR3 loop spans 15 amino acids. CDR3 region: CASSVSSRSYTEAFF. The CDR3, as DNA: TGTGCCAGCAGCGTATCGTCGCGTTCGTACACTGAAGCTTTCTTT.

The chain joins TRBV29-1 to TRBJ2-1; tentative D call: TRBD1 (5 bases). This CDR3 has 14 residues. CDR1 is SQVTM, CDR2 ANQGSEA, per germline. Trimming removed 6 bases from V and 5 bases from J, with 17 bases in between. The CDR3 coding sequence is TGCAGCGTGCGTTCCAGGGATTACGACAATGAGCAGTTCTTC. It is translated as CSVRSRDYDNEQFF.

The genes are TRBV27 and TRBJ1-1; 7 bases are shared with TRBD1. The CDR3 sequence is 17 residues long. From germline, CDR1 is MNHEY and CDR2 SMNVEV (reference sequence). Germline trimming cut 5 bases from V and 0 bases from J; bases unmatched to any gene: 12. CDR3 nucleotides: TGTGCCAGCAGTGACAGCACAAGACAGGGAATGAACACTGAAGCTTTCTTT. Translation gives CASSDSTRQGMNTEAFF.